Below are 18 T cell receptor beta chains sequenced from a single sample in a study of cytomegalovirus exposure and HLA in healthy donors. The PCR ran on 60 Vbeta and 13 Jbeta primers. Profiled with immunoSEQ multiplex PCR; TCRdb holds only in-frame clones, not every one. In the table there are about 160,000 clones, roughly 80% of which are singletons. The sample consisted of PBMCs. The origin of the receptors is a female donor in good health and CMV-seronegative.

This CDR3 is CATSKAGVDKNIQYF. The CDR3 DNA sequence: TGTGCCACCAGCAAAGCGGGGGTAGACAAAAACATTCAGTACTTC. The chain links TRBV15 to TRBJ2-4; TRBD2 matches at 8 bases. Trimming removed 4 bases from V and 3 bases from J; junction bases left unmatched: 5. This CDR3 has 15 amino acids. CDR1 LNHNV and CDR2 YYDKDF come from the germline V gene (reference sequence).

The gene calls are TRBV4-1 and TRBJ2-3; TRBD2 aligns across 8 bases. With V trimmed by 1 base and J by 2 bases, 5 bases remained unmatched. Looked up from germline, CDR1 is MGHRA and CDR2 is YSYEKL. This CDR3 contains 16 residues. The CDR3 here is CASSQVAGKHTDTQYF. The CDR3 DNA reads TGCGCCAGCAGCCAAGTAGCGGGGAAACACACAGATACGCAGTATTTT.

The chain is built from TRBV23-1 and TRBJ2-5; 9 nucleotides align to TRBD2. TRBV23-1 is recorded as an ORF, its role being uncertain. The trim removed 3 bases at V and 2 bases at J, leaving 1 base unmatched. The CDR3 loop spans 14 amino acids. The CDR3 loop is CASSQSGGQETQYF. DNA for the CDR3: TGCGCCAGCAGTCAGAGCGGGGGGCAAGAGACCCAGTACTTC.

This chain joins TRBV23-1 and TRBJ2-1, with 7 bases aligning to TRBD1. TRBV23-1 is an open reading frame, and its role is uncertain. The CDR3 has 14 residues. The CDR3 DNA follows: TGCGCAAGCCGCACAGGGGCCACTTACAATGAGCAGTTCTTC. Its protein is CASRTGATYNEQFF.

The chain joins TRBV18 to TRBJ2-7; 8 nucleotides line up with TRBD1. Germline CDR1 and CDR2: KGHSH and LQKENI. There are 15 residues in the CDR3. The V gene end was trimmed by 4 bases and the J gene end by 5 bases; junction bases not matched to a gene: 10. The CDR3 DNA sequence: TGTGCCAGCTCACTATACGTGACAGGGGAGGACGAGCAGTACTTC. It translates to CASSLYVTGEDEQYF.

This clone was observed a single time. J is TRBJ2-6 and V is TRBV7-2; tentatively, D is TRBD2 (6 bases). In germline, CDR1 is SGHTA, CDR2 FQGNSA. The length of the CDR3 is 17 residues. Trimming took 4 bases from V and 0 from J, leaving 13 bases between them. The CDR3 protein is CASSSPGLSSGANVLTF. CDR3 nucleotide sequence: TGTGCCAGCAGCTCTCCGGGACTCAGCTCTGGGGCCAACGTCCTGACTTTC.

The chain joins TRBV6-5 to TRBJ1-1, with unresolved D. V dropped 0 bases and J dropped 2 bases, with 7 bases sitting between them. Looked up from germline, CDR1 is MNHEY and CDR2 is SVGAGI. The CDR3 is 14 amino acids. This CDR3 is CASSYSGRNTEAFF. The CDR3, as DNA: TGTGCCAGCAGTTACTCTGGCAGAAACACTGAAGCTTTCTTT.

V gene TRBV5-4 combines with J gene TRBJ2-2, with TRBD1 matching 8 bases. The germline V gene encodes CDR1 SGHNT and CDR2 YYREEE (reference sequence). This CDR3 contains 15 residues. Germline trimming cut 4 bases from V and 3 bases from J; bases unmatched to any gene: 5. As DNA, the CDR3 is TGTGCCAGCAGCCGCCCGACAGGGGACACCGGGGAGCTGTTTTTT. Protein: CASSRPTGDTGELFF.

Here the CDR3 DNA reads TGTGCCAGCAGCTCGCGGACTAGCGGGGGGGCCGATACGCAGTATTTT. Translation: CASSSRTSGGADTQYF. J is TRBJ2-3 and V is TRBV11-2; 15 positions match TRBD2. Unmatched junction bases numbered 5, after V lost 4 bases and J lost 6 bases. The V gene's germline CDR1 is SGHAT and CDR2 FQNNGV. The CDR3 sequence is 16 residues long.

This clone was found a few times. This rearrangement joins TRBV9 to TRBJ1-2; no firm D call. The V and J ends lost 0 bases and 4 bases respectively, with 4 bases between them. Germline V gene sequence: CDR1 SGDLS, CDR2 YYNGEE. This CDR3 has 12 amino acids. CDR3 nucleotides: TGTGCCAGCAGCGTAGGAGTCTATGGCTACACCTTC. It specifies CASSVGVYGYTF. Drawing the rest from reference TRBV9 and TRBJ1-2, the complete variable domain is DSGVTQTPKHLITATGQRVTLRCSPRSGDLSVYWYQQSLDQGLQFLIQYYNGEERAKGNILERFSAQQFPDLHSELNLSSLELGDSALYFCASSVGVYGYTFGSGTRLTVV.

The CDR3 sequence is CASSPQGQGIVIEQYF. CDR3 DNA: TGTGCCAGCTCACCACAAGGACAGGGGATTGTTATCGAGCAGTACTTC. The rearrangement links TRBV18 to TRBJ2-7; TRBD1 agrees at 9 bases. From germline, CDR1 is KGHSH and CDR2 LQKENI. This CDR3 has 16 amino acids. V dropped 1 base and J dropped 6; count of bases not matched to a gene: 10.

This CDR3 is CASSQDPQREGETQYF. For the CDR3, the DNA is TGCGCCAGCAGCCAAGATCCCCAGCGGGAGGGGGAGACCCAGTACTTC. The rearrangement links TRBV4-3 to TRBJ2-5; 10 bases map to TRBD2. CDR1 is LGHNA and CDR2 is YSLEER in the germline V gene. With 0 bases clipped from V and 5 bases from J, the junction kept 6 bases outside the gene matches. There are 16 residues in the CDR3.

The CDR3 DNA follows: TGTGCCAGCAGCTCCAACACAGATACGCAGTATTTT. As protein: CASSSNTDTQYF. J is TRBJ2-3 and V is TRBV11-3; no firm D call. Germline loops: CDR1 SGHNT, CDR2 YENEEA. Between the trimmed V and J ends, which lost 4 bases and 2 bases, there was a span of 4 bases. The CDR3 is 12 amino acids.

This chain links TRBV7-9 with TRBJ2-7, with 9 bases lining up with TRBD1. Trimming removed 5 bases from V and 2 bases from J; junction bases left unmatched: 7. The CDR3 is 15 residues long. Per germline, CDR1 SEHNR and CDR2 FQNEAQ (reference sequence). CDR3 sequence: CASSPEDRGPYEQYF. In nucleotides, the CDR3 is TGTGCCAGCAGCCCTGAGGACAGGGGCCCCTACGAGCAGTACTTC.

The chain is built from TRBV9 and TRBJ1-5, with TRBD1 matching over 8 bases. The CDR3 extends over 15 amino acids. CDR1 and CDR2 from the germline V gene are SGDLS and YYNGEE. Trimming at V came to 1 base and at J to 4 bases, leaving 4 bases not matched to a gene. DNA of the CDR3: TGTGCCAGCAGCGTACAGGGGGCGCTGAATCAGCCCCAGCATTTT. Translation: CASSVQGALNQPQHF.

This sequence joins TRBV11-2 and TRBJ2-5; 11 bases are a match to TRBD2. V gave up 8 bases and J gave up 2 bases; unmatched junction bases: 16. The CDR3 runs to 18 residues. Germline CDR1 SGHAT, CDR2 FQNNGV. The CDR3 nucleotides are TGTGCCAGCTCACGGCCCGGACTAGCGGGTGGATCACAAGAGACCCAGTACTTC. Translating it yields CASSRPGLAGGSQETQYF.

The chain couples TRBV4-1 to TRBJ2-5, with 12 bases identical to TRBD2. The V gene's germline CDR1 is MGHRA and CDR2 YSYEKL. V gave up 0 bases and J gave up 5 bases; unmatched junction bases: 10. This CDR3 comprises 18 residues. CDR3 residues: CASSQDKGPSGGVETQYF. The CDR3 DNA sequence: TGCGCCAGCAGCCAAGATAAAGGGCCTAGCGGGGGGGTGGAGACCCAGTACTTC.

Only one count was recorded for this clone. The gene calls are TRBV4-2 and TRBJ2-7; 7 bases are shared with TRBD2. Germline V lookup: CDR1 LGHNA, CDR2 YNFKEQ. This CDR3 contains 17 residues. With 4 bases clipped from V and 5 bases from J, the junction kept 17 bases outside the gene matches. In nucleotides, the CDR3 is TGTGCCAGCAGCCCGAAGATACCGGGTTACAGCGGGAACGAGCAGTACTTC. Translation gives CASSPKIPGYSGNEQYF.